These 17 T cell receptor beta chains were sequenced from one sample in a study of cytomegalovirus exposure and HLA in healthy donors. PCR amplification relied on 60 Vbeta primers (plus 13 Jbeta primers). Clones were read by immunoSEQ multiplex PCR, and TCRdb kept only the in-frame ones, dropping some. The sample lists about 96,000 clones, roughly 74% seen once, with 3% in the top ten. The sequencing input was PBMCs. The receptor source for this set is a female donor in good health and CMV-seropositive.

The gene calls are TRBV5-1 and TRBJ2-2, with D perhaps TRBD2 (6 bases). CDR1 is SGHRS, CDR2 YFSETQ, per germline. Trimming took 5 bases from V and 6 from J, leaving 17 bases between them. This CDR3 is built from 15 residues. CDR3 sequence: CASSRDFFVAGELFF. CDR3 nucleotides: TGCGCCAGCAGTAGGGACTTTTTCGTGGCCGGGGAGCTGTTTTTT. Complete variable domain (other parts from reference TRBV5-1 and TRBJ2-2): KAGVTQTPRYLIKTRGQQVTLSCSPISGHRSVSWYQQTPGQGLQFLFEYFSETQRNKGNFPGRFSGRQFSNSRSEMNVSTLELGDSALYLCASSRDFFVAGELFFGEGSRLTVL.

The V and J genes are TRBV2 and TRBJ1-3; D is perhaps TRBD1 (6 bases). The germline V gene has CDR1 SNHLY and CDR2 FYNNEI. The CDR3 totals 13 residues. Trimming cost V 8 bases and J 2 bases, with 10 bases left between them. This CDR3 is CASLEGAGNTIYF. The CDR3 DNA sequence: TGTGCCAGCCTCGAGGGGGCTGGAAACACCATATATTTT.

The chain is built from TRBV30 and TRBJ1-1; tentative D call: TRBD1 (5 bases). The V gene's germline CDR1 is GTSNPN and CDR2 SVGIG (reference sequence). This CDR3 has 15 residues. Between the trimmed V and J ends, which lost 5 bases and 0 bases, there was a span of 16 bases. Written as DNA, the CDR3 is TGTGCCTGGGGGGACGCGGGACGGATGAACACTGAAGCTTTCTTT. Its translation: CAWGDAGRMNTEAFF.

This clone was recorded once. CDR3 nucleotide sequence: TGTGCCAGCAGCTTGGCAATAGCGGGAGCCCTGCAGTTCTTC. Translating gives CASSLAIAGALQFF. The chain employs TRBV5-4 and TRBJ2-1, with 9 bases identical to TRBD2. The junction had 7 bases not matched to a gene; V was cut back by 0 bases and J by 12 bases. CDR3 size: 14 residues. Germline V lookup: CDR1 SGHNT, CDR2 YYREEE (reference sequence).

This rearrangement joins TRBV6-1 to TRBJ1-4; D gene ambiguous. The CDR3 spans 15 residues. V lost 0 bases, J lost 3 bases, and 8 bases lay in between. Per germline, CDR1 MNHNS and CDR2 SASEGT. CDR3: CASSEALVPNEKLFF. CDR3 coding DNA: TGTGCCAGCAGTGAAGCCCTTGTCCCTAATGAAAAACTGTTTTTT.

This clone was observed a handful of times. The chain uses TRBV4-3 and TRBJ1-3; a possible D gene is TRBD1 (5 bases). The CDR3 totals 16 residues. In germline, CDR1 is LGHNA, CDR2 YSLEER. The ends were cut back, 0 bases at V and 4 bases at J, with 13 bases in the middle. CDR3 loop: CASSQDPAGQGNTIYF. DNA of the CDR3: TGCGCCAGCAGCCAAGATCCGGCAGGGCAAGGAAACACCATATATTTT.

The chain couples TRBV5-1 to TRBJ2-1; D might be TRBD2 (7 bases). The CDR3 contains 14 residues. CDR1 is SGHRS, CDR2 YFSETQ, per germline. V lost 2 bases and J lost 7, with 13 bases in between. CDR3 sequence reads: CASSFQGGGNEQFF. The CDR3, as DNA: TGCGCCAGCAGCTTCCAAGGGGGGGGGAATGAGCAGTTCTTC.

The rearrangement links TRBV5-1 to TRBJ2-6, with TRBD1 identical over 8 bases. The V and J ends lost 3 bases and 2 bases, in that order; junction bases with no gene match: 1. The V gene's germline CDR1 is SGHRS and CDR2 YFSETQ. The CDR3 consists of 15 residues. The CDR3 is CASSSGQAGANVLTF. CDR3 in DNA: TGCGCCAGCAGCTCGGGACAGGCTGGGGCCAACGTCCTGACTTTC.

This rearrangement joins TRBV2 to TRBJ2-1; 10 bases line up with TRBD2. The CDR3 extends over 13 amino acids. J gave up 9 bases and V 7 bases, and 6 bases lay outside the gene matches. Per germline, CDR1 SNHLY and CDR2 FYNNEI. In nucleotides, the CDR3 is TGTGCCAGCACACTAGCGGGAATCGGTGAGCAGTTCTTC. This encodes CASTLAGIGEQFF.

This sequence joins TRBV28 and TRBJ1-1; 7 positions match TRBD1. This CDR3 contains 16 residues. J gave up 3 bases and V 6 bases, and 13 bases lay outside the gene matches. Germline CDR1 reads MDHEN; CDR2 reads SYDVKM. CDR3 DNA: TGTGCCAGCAGCCCCACAGGGGCTCAGGGGTACACTGAAGCTTTCTTT. Encoded protein: CASSPTGAQGYTEAFF.

The chain carries TRBV28 and TRBJ1-5; no reliable D call. In germline, CDR1 is MDHEN, CDR2 SYDVKM. The CDR3 totals 14 residues. Trimming took off 8 bases at V and 4 bases at J, with 15 bases between the two ends. The DNA for the CDR3 is TGTGCCAGCGTACCAGCGGAGGTGAATCAGCCCCAGCATTTT. Amino acid sequence: CASVPAEVNQPQHF.

This rearrangement joins TRBV6-5 to TRBJ1-6; 11 bases match TRBD1. V shed 2 bases, J shed 9 bases, and the junction held 3 bases outside the gene matches. Germline CDR1 is MNHEY and CDR2 is SVGAGI. The CDR3 has 15 amino acids. The DNA of the CDR3 is TGTGCCAGCAGTTACGGGGACAGGGGGTCTTCACCCCTCCACTTT. This gives the protein CASSYGDRGSSPLHF.

The rearrangement joins TRBV7-6 to TRBJ1-5; 7 bases agree with TRBD1. The germline gives CDR1 SGHVS, CDR2 FNYEAQ. Unmatched junction bases numbered 0, after V lost 3 bases and J lost 4 bases. This CDR3 has 13 amino acids. CDR3: CASSLTGNQPQHF. CDR3 sequence (DNA): TGTGCCAGCAGCTTGACAGGGAATCAGCCCCAGCATTTT.

The CDR3 is CSVDVRVGRDATEAFF. In DNA form, the CDR3 reads TGCAGCGTTGATGTACGAGTGGGCAGGGATGCCACTGAAGCTTTCTTT. V gene TRBV29-1 combines with J gene TRBJ1-1; tentative D call: TRBD1 (5 bases). Germline assignment: CDR1 SQVTM and CDR2 ANQGSEA. CDR3 length equals 16 residues. The V end lost 3 bases, the J end lost 4 bases, and 21 bases lay between the germline ends.

The gene calls are TRBV29-1 and TRBJ1-1; D is unclear. The CDR3 consists of 12 residues. V lost 4 bases to trimming and J lost 0 bases, with 6 bases between them. CDR1 is SQVTM and CDR2 is ANQGSEA in the germline V gene. The DNA of the CDR3 is TGCAGCGTTGCACGGGTGAACACTGAAGCTTTCTTT. It translates to CSVARVNTEAFF.

This chain joins TRBV29-1 and TRBJ2-6; D is unresolved. CDR1 and CDR2 (germline): SQVTM, ANQGSEA. This CDR3 region has 19 residues. V was trimmed by 4 bases and J by 0 bases, leaving 22 bases between them. CDR3 nucleotide sequence: TGCAGCGTTGTTTCTAGTTACGTCCCCATCAACTCTGGGGCCAACGTCCTGACTTTC. Residues: CSVVSSYVPINSGANVLTF.

In the case of this clone: A read error may account for a junction end that differs from germline. Other nucleotide sequences from this sample produce the same CDR3. The rearrangement uses TRBV7-2 and TRBJ2-2; TRBD2 is a possible D gene (5 bases). CDR3 length equals 15 residues. The germline V gene has CDR1 SGHTA and CDR2 FQGNSA. The CDR3 sequence: CASSLGRGNTGELFF. CDR3 DNA sequence: TGTGCCAGCAGCTTAGGCCGGGGAAACACCGGGGAGCTGTTCTTT. Full variable domain (remainder filled in from reference TRBV7-2 and TRBJ2-2): GAGVSQSPSNKVTEKGKDVELRCDPISGHTALYWYRQSLGQGLEFLIYFQGNSAPDKSGLPSDRFSAERTGGSVSTLTIQRTQQEDSAVYLCASSLGRGNTGELFFGEGSRLTVL.